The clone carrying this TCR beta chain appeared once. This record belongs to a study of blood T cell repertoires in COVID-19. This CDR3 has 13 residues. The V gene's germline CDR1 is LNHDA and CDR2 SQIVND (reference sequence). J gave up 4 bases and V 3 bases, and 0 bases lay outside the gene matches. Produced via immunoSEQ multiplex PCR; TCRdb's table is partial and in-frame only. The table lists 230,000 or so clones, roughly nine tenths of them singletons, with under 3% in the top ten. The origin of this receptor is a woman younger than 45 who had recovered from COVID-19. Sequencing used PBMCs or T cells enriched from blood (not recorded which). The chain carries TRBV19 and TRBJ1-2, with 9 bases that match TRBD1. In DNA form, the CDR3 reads TGTGCCAGTAGTATGACAGGGGGCTATGGCTACACCTTC. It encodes CASSMTGGYGYTF. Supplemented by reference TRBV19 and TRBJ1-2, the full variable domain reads DGGITQSPKYLFRKEGQNVTLSCEQNLNHDAMYWYRQDPGQGLRLIYYSQIVNDFQKGDIAEGYSVSREKKESFPLTVTSAQKNPTAFYLCASSMTGGYGYTFGSGTRLTVV.